Below, 22 T cell receptor beta chains from the same sample are listed, as sequenced in a study of human T cells and chemical hapten exposure. Each CDR3 protein is one row after TCRdb ran MiXCR on the RACE reads. The sample includes 35,000 to 45,000 distinct CDR3 sequences, more than 9% of them seen just once. The time point: patch test 2, 6 weeks after DPC sensitization. The treatment denotes: therapeutic diphenylcyclopropenone sensitization with weekly scalp DPC. Unfractionated whole blood served as the source for total RNA extraction. This specimen was whole blood, taken in connection with sensitization to the hapten diphenylcyclopropenone (DPC). Receptor source: a woman younger than 45 with alopecia areata. Some clones in this sample may be carry-over from other donors' samples.

This clonotype was detected only a few times. The V gene is TRBV7-9, the J gene TRBJ1-5; D remains unclear. V dropped 4 bases and J dropped 3 bases, with 13 bases sitting between them. The V gene's germline CDR1 is SEHNR and CDR2 FQNEAQ (reference sequence). This CDR3 has 15 amino acids. This CDR3 reads CASSSGGQFNQPQHF. CDR3 DNA: TGTGCCAGCAGCTCCGGTGGGCAGTTCAATCAGCCCCAGCATTTT. Combining the CDR3 with reference TRBV7-9 and TRBJ1-5 gives the whole variable domain DTGVSQNPRHKITKRGQNVTFRCDPISEHNRLYWYRQTLGQGPEFLTYFQNEAQLEKSRLLSDRFSAERPKGSFSTLEIQRTEQGDSAMYLCASSSGGQFNQPQHFGDGTRLSIL.

This clonotype was counted a few times. The rearrangement links TRBV7-9 to TRBJ2-7; 8 bases fit TRBD1. This CDR3 is 16 amino acids long. Germline CDR1 and CDR2: SEHNR and FQNEAQ (reference sequence). V lost 5 bases and J lost 0; bases outside the gene matches: 9. The CDR3 is CASSPGTGRLSYEQYF. Here the CDR3 DNA reads TGTGCCAGCAGCCCCGGGACAGGAAGACTCTCCTACGAGCAGTACTTC.

This clonotype was seen many times. The rearrangement uses TRBV19 and TRBJ2-2; 7 bases are shared with TRBD1. V trimming: 6 bases; J trimming: 3 bases; junction bases outside the gene matches: 4. CDR1 LNHDA and CDR2 SQIVND come from the germline V gene (reference sequence). The CDR3 has 14 amino acids. The CDR3 DNA sequence: TGTGCCAGTAGACCGACAGGGTACACCGGGGAGCTGTTTTTT. This gives the protein CASRPTGYTGELFF.

This clonotype has ten or more counts. V gene TRBV29-1 combines with J gene TRBJ1-4; the D gene is possibly TRBD1 (5 bases). The germline V gene has CDR1 SQVTM and CDR2 ANQGSEA. Trimming shortened V by 7 bases and J by 7 bases, and 16 bases separated the two germline ends. The CDR3 consists of 13 residues. The CDR3 DNA reads as TGCAGCGCCACCTGGGACGACCGTGAAAAACTGTTTTTT. Translating it yields CSATWDDREKLFF. Combining the CDR3 with reference TRBV29-1 and TRBJ1-4 gives the whole variable domain SAVISQKPSRDICQRGTSLTIQCQVDSQVTMMFWYRQQPGQSLTLIATANQGSEATYESGFVIDKFPISRPNLTFSTLTVSNMSPEDSSIYLCSATWDDREKLFFGSGTQLSVL.

The chain joins TRBV28 to TRBJ2-3; 7 positions match TRBD1. Looked up from germline, CDR1 is MDHEN and CDR2 is SYDVKM. J was trimmed by 4 bases and V by 5 bases; bases with no gene match: 3. This CDR3 contains 13 residues. The CDR3 nucleotides read TGTGCCAGCAGTGGACAGGAGTCAGATACGCAGTATTTT. This codes for CASSGQESDTQYF.

This clonotype appeared a few times. The chain couples TRBV7-6 to TRBJ2-7; perhaps TRBD1 as D (6 bases). Per the germline V gene, CDR1 is SGHVS and CDR2 is FNYEAQ. The germline V and J ends were trimmed by 6 bases and 4 bases, with 13 bases remaining between them. The CDR3 is 13 residues long. As DNA, the CDR3 is TGTGCCAGCAGTAGCAGGGGTCTGTACGAGCAGTACTTC. It codes for CASSSRGLYEQYF.

This clonotype was seen at least ten times. The genes are TRBV4-1 and TRBJ2-1; 10 bases fit TRBD2. Trimming cost V 0 bases and J 7 bases; bases outside gene matches: 15. There are 19 residues in the CDR3. Germline V gene sequence: CDR1 MGHRA, CDR2 YSYEKL. The CDR3 nucleotides read TGCGCCAGCAGCCAAGATCCACCCCGGAGCGGGGGGGCCAAGAATGAGCAGTTCTTC. Amino acid sequence: CASSQDPPRSGGAKNEQFF.

V gene TRBV18 combines with J gene TRBJ2-1; 7 nucleotides agree with TRBD1. CDR1 is KGHSH and CDR2 is LQKENI in the germline V gene. CDR3 length equals 14 residues. J was trimmed by 6 bases and V by 3 bases; bases with no gene match: 5. CDR3 DNA: TGTGCCAGCTCACCCGAGACAGGGCGCAATGAGCAGTTCTTC. It yields the protein CASSPETGRNEQFF.

This clonotype came up a few times. The CDR3 coding sequence is TGTGCCAGCAGCTCTCATCCTAGCAGGGTCCCCGGGGAGCTGTTTTTT. Protein product: CASSSHPSRVPGELFF. The J gene is TRBJ2-2, the V gene TRBV7-2; D may be TRBD1 or TRBD2 (5 bases each). V lost 4 bases and J lost 6, with 18 bases in between. CDR1 and CDR2 (germline): SGHTA, FQGNSA. The length of the CDR3 is 16 residues.

Concerning this clonotype itself: A single base separates this from a much larger clone, so it may be a read error. The chain links TRBV14 to TRBJ2-7; no reliable D call. The CDR3 loop spans 13 amino acids. Looked up from germline, CDR1 is SGHDN and CDR2 is FVKESK. The chain's CDR3 is CVSSRLGLYEQYF. The CDR3 DNA follows: TGTGTCAGCAGCCGCCTAGGGCTTTACGAGCAGTACTTC.

The V gene is TRBV5-1, the J gene TRBJ2-2; D possibly matches TRBD1 or TRBD2 (6 bases each). The CDR3 is made up of 18 amino acids. Trimming removed 1 base from V and 0 bases from J, with 16 bases in between. The V gene's germline CDR1 is SGHRS and CDR2 YFSETQ. The CDR3 reads CASSLSPGAQTNTGELFF. In nucleotides, the CDR3 is TGCGCCAGCAGCTTGTCTCCGGGGGCGCAGACGAACACCGGGGAGCTGTTTTTT.

This clonotype was seen repeatedly, ten times or more. The J gene is TRBJ2-3, the V gene TRBV6-6, with D possibly matching TRBD1 (5 bases). This CDR3 comprises 12 residues. Trimming took 5 bases from V and 6 from J, leaving 9 bases between them. In germline, CDR1 is MNHNY, CDR2 SVGAGI (reference sequence). The chain's CDR3 is CASSGYRDTQYF. The CDR3 DNA is TGTGCCAGCAGTGGATACAGGGATACGCAGTATTTT.

The gene calls are TRBV3-1 and TRBJ1-6; D unclear. Trimming left V 6 bases short and J 2 bases short, with 8 bases between. The CDR3 has 14 amino acids. Germline CDR1 is LGHDT and CDR2 is YNNKEL (reference sequence). The CDR3 protein is CASRVGTYNSPLHF. The DNA of the CDR3 is TGTGCCAGCAGGGTGGGAACCTATAATTCACCCCTCCACTTT. Together with reference TRBV3-1 and TRBJ1-6, the CDR3 gives the full variable domain: DTAVSQTPKYLVTQMGNDKSIKCEQNLGHDTMYWYKQDSKKFLKIMFSYNNKELIINETVPNRFSPKSPDKAHLNLHINSLELGDSAVYFCASRVGTYNSPLHFGNGTRLTVT.

This chain uses TRBV19 with TRBJ1-1, with D possibly TRBD1 on 5 matching bases. Per the germline V gene, CDR1 is LNHDA and CDR2 is SQIVND (reference sequence). The germline V and J ends were trimmed by 8 bases and 6 bases, with 19 bases remaining between them. The CDR3 loop spans 14 amino acids. CDR3 DNA sequence: TGTGCCAGTCAAACAGTAGGGGAGAGGCCTGAAGCTTTCTTT. It specifies CASQTVGERPEAFF.

The rearrangement links TRBV5-1 to TRBJ1-2; a weak D match, TRBD1 (5 bases). Trimming removed 5 bases from V and 2 bases from J, with 22 bases in between. In germline, CDR1 is SGHRS, CDR2 YFSETQ. The CDR3 loop spans 17 amino acids. The CDR3 reads CASRDSLRQRINYGYTF. The CDR3 DNA reads as TGCGCCAGCAGGGATTCCCTACGACAGAGGATAAACTATGGCTACACCTTC.

This clonotype was seen more than once but under ten times. The chain links TRBV30 to TRBJ1-5, with D perhaps matching TRBD1 (5 bases). Trimming removed 2 bases at V and 2 bases at J, with 16 bases between. Germline CDR1 reads GTSNPN; CDR2 reads SVGIG (reference sequence). CDR3 length: 16 residues. CDR3 nucleotide sequence: TGTGCCTGGAGTCAAGGCGTCGGGGGTGGCAATCAGCCCCAGCATTTT. Protein: CAWSQGVGGGNQPQHF.

The chain joins TRBV7-9 to TRBJ2-2; maybe TRBD2 (5 bases). The V gene lost 5 bases and the J gene lost 5 bases, with 12 bases spanning the gap. CDR1 and CDR2 (germline): SEHNR, FQNEAQ (reference sequence). The CDR3 totals 14 residues. The CDR3: CASSLDTGTGELFF. The CDR3 nucleotides read TGTGCCAGCAGCCTCGACACGGGGACCGGGGAGCTGTTTTTT.

Ten or more counts support this clonotype. V is TRBV7-2 and J is TRBJ2-7, with 14 bases matching TRBD2. V shed 8 bases and J 3 bases; nucleotides not matched to a gene: 0. Germline V gives CDR1 SGHTA, CDR2 FQGNSA. This CDR3 is 13 amino acids long. In DNA form, the CDR3 reads TGTGCCAGCGGACTAGCGGGGGGCTACGAGCAGTACTTC. This translates into CASGLAGGYEQYF.

This clonotype was seen a few times. The chain joins TRBV12-3 or TRBV12-4 to TRBJ2-1; the match to TRBD2 covers 11 bases. V lost 4 bases to trimming and J lost 15 bases; unmatched junction nucleotides: 14. The CDR3 has 15 amino acids. DNA of the CDR3: TGTGCCAGCAGTTCGGAACTAGCGGGGGACCCGAAGTGGTTCTTC. Amino acids: CASSSELAGDPKWFF.

This clonotype was picked up many times. This chain links TRBV7-6 with TRBJ1-1; TRBD1 is a possible D gene (6 bases). V lost 0 bases and J 5 bases, leaving 10 bases between the germline ends. From germline, CDR1 is SGHVS and CDR2 FNYEAQ. The CDR3 runs to 14 residues. The CDR3 coding sequence is TGTGCCAGCAGCTTAGCAGGGGGAAGGACTGAAGCTTTCTTT. Residues: CASSLAGGRTEAFF.

Written as DNA, the CDR3 is TGCAGTGCTAGTCGGACAGGCGACTCCTACGAGCAGTACTTC. The encoded protein is CSASRTGDSYEQYF. The chain is built from TRBV20-1 and TRBJ2-7, with 7 bases aligning to TRBD1. Germline V gene data show CDR1 as DFQATT and CDR2 as SNEGSKA (reference sequence). CDR3 size: 14 residues. The V gene end was trimmed by 3 bases and the J gene end by 0 bases; junction bases not matched to a gene: 5.

This clonotype was counted between two and nine times. The J gene is TRBJ2-3, the V gene TRBV5-5, with unresolved D. Trimming removed 3 bases at V and 0 bases at J, with 14 bases between. The CDR3 extends over 16 amino acids. CDR1 and CDR2 (germline): SGHKS, YYEKEE (reference sequence). CDR3 DNA sequence: TGTGCCAGCAGCTCGGTTATCGGACCAAGCACAGATACGCAGTATTTT. This translates into CASSSVIGPSTDTQYF.